Reported below is one TCR beta chain. The sample belongs to a study of blood T cell repertoires in COVID-19. Study at large: Sites in the United States, Italy and Spain provided acute and convalescent COVID-19 samples. The analysed material was cDNA or gDNA that came from T cells, B-cell-depleted T cells, or PBMCs.

CDR1 is ENHRY, CDR2 SYGVKD, per germline. The CDR3 contains 12 residues. Trimming stripped 9 bases from V and 6 bases from J, with 13 bases between. Original methodology: Nucleated cell counts were estimated from reference gene primer amplification. Some clones are missing from TCRdb's copy, which holds only in-frame ones; the method was immunoSEQ multiplex PCR. The DNA gave D and trimming, while V, J and clone size come from that table. The sample holds about 170,000 clones; approximately 82% are singletons and the top ten take 20% to 25%. The sample consisted of peripheral blood. This rearrangement joins TRBV10-3 to TRBJ2-3; D might be TRBD2 (6 bases). The clonotype was recovered from an elderly woman with acute or convalescent COVID-19. This CDR3 reads CAIGGDTDTQYF. CDR3 DNA: TGTGCCATTGGCGGGGATACGGATACGCAGTATTTT.